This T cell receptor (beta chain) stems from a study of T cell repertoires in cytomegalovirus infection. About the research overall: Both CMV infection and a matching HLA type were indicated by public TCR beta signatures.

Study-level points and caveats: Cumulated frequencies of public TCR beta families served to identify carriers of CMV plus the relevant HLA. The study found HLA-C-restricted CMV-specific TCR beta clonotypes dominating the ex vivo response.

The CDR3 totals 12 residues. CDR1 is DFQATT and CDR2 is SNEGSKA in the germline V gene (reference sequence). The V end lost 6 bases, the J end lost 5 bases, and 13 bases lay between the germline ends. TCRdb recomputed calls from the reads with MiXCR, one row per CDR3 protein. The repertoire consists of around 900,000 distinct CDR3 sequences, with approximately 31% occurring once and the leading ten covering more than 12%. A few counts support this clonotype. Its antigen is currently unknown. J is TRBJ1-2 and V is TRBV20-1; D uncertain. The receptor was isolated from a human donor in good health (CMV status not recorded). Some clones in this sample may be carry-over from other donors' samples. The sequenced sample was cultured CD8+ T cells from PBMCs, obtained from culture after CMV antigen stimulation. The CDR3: CSAYDGKYGYTF. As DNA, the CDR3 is TGCAGTGCATACGACGGGAAATATGGCTACACCTTC.